The T cell receptor beta chain described here comes from a study of T-cell memory formation after mild COVID-19. Looking at the study overall: Clusters of TCRs were largely donor specific. Study findings and constraints: Memory sampled before infection contained some responding clones, suggesting cross-reactive memory joined. Whether day 37 second-wave clones are SARS-CoV-2-specific was not confirmed.

V was pared by 6 bases and J by 4 bases, with 27 bases between. Germline values: CDR1 MDHEN, CDR2 SYDVKM. The CDR3 consists of 18 residues. Employing constant-segment primers, 5'RACE generated TCR alpha and TCR beta cDNA libraries bearing sample barcodes and UMIs. TCRdb itself ran the 5' RACE reads through MiXCR, one entry per CDR3 protein. Of hundreds of thousands of distinct CDR3 sequences in the sample, roughly a sixth are singletons; the top ten hold approximately 8.1%. In its sample, this clonotype was seen a few times. Its antigen is unidentified. The chain carries TRBV28 and TRBJ1-2, with TRBD1 as a possible D gene (6 bases). The sample consisted of PBMCs or a T cell subset sorted from them (not recorded which). The sequence came from an adult woman who had mild COVID-19 (a few samples of this study predate the infection). Cell type and time point are not known. The CDR3 is CASRRLTGSGLERYGYTF. The CDR3 DNA reads TGTGCCAGCAGGCGCCTCACAGGGAGTGGCCTGGAGCGCTATGGCTACACCTTC.